The 20 T cell receptor beta chains below were found in one sample sequenced in a study of Ad26.COV2.S vaccination and SARS-CoV-2 variants. Only in-frame clones appear in the TCRdb table, and some are missing; sequencing was by immunoSEQ multiplex PCR. The data hold approximately 300,000 clones, with roughly 86% observed a single time. Stated treatment: some 19 received Ad26.COV2.S at low or high dose, single or two shots; about five received placebo; per-sample allocation not given. Sample collection was performed on day 63 after the first vaccine or placebo injection. This sample comprised peripheral blood, obtained in a trial of Ad26.COV2.S vaccine versus placebo. These receptors all come from a person aged 18 to 59 who received the Ad26.COV2.S COVID-19 vaccine or a placebo.

The chain employs TRBV5-4 and TRBJ1-6; possibly TRBD1 for D (6 bases). The CDR3 consists of 14 residues. Germline lookup yields CDR1 SGHNT and CDR2 YYREEE (reference sequence). Trimming left V 2 bases short and J 8 bases short, with 11 bases between. CDR3 in DNA: TGTGCCAGCAGCTTTAGGGGGGTTGATTCACCCCTCCACTTT. Amino acids: CASSFRGVDSPLHF.

The V gene is TRBV3-1 (or the pseudogene TRBV3-2), the J gene TRBJ1-3; tentative D call: TRBD1 (5 bases). V lost 4 bases to trimming and J lost 0 bases, with 13 bases between them. CDR1 is LGHDT and CDR2 is YNNKEL in the germline V gene (reference sequence). CDR3 length equals 16 residues. The CDR3 spells CASSPGGGRSGNTIYF. The CDR3 bases are TGTGCCAGCAGCCCCGGGGGAGGGCGCTCTGGAAACACCATATATTTT.

The CDR3 reads CASSFLQGYTEAFF. DNA for the CDR3: TGTGCCAGCAGCTTCTTACAGGGCTACACTGAAGCTTTCTTT. The genes are TRBV5-4 and TRBJ1-1, with D maybe TRBD1 (6 bases). Germline lookup yields CDR1 SGHNT and CDR2 YYREEE (reference sequence). The CDR3 is made up of 14 amino acids. V was trimmed by 2 bases and J by 3 bases, leaving 11 bases between them.

The genes are TRBV7-2 and TRBJ2-1; no definite D call. The CDR3 contains 16 residues. The germline V gene has CDR1 SGHTA and CDR2 FQGNSA. V dropped 5 bases and J dropped 9 bases, with 23 bases sitting between them. CDR3 coding DNA: TGTGCCAGCAGCCCCAGTTGGCTTACCAGCTTTGGTGAGCAGTTCTTC. The encoded protein is CASSPSWLTSFGEQFF.

This clone is a singleton in its sample. The CDR3: CASSVSGTGGEQYF. The DNA of the CDR3 is TGTGCCAGCTCAGTATCCGGGACAGGGGGCGAGCAGTACTTC. The J gene is TRBJ2-7, the V gene TRBV25-1, with 11 bases identical to TRBD1. The germline CDR1 and CDR2 sequences are MGHDK and SYGVNS. The CDR3 spans 14 residues. J lost 6 bases, V lost 8 bases, and 9 bases had no gene match.

V is TRBV12-3 or TRBV12-4 and J is TRBJ1-1; D perhaps matches TRBD1 (5 bases). The V end was cut by 1 base, the J end by 4 bases, with 7 bases between. The CDR3 loop spans 13 amino acids. The CDR3 nucleotides read TGTGCCAGCAGTTTAGGGCAGGGCACTGAAGCTTTCTTT. Translated, it gives CASSLGQGTEAFF.

The count of this clone is one. The rearrangement uses TRBV6-5 and TRBJ1-6, with 8 bases identical to TRBD1. CDR3 length: 15 residues. Germline CDR1 MNHEY, CDR2 SVGAGI. After removal of 7 bases from V and 9 bases from J, the junction contained 11 bases not matched to a gene. The CDR3 is CASNPTGTGLSPLHF. In nucleotides, the CDR3 is TGTGCCAGCAACCCAACCGGGACAGGTCTTTCACCCCTCCACTTT.

The chain uses TRBV6-2 or TRBV6-3 and TRBJ1-1, with 7 positions matching TRBD1. Per the germline V gene, CDR1 is MNHEY and CDR2 is SVGEGT. V lost 0 bases and J lost 5; bases outside the gene matches: 12. The CDR3 is 17 residues long. CDR3 residues: CASSYSFAMTGRTEAFF. CDR3 DNA: TGTGCCAGCAGTTACTCGTTTGCTATGACAGGGCGTACTGAAGCTTTCTTT.

V and J are TRBV10-3 and TRBJ2-7; 7 bases are shared with TRBD2. The CDR3 consists of 13 residues. Germline CDR1 is ENHRY and CDR2 is SYGVKD. V lost 6 bases, J lost 6 bases, and 8 bases stayed unmatched. CDR3 in DNA: TGTGCCATCAGAGGACTAGTGCCTGGCGAGCAGTACTTC. This translates into CAIRGLVPGEQYF.

The chain recombines TRBV2 with TRBJ2-2; 8 bases align to TRBD2. J gave up 5 bases and V 3 bases, and 8 bases lay outside the gene matches. The CDR3 is 16 amino acids. Germline V lookup: CDR1 SNHLY, CDR2 FYNNEI. In nucleotides, the CDR3 is TGTGCCAGCAGTGAGTTAGGGACTAGAGAGACCGGGGAGCTGTTTTTT. Translation: CASSELGTRETGELFF.

Points on this clone: The junction departs from the called germline gene at one end, perhaps through a read error. This chain uses TRBV7-6 with TRBJ1-1; maybe TRBD1 (6 bases). Per the germline V gene, CDR1 is SGHVS and CDR2 is FNYEAQ. The CDR3 loop spans 16 amino acids. As DNA, the CDR3 is TGTGCCAGCAGCTTAGGTAGGGGGGGATTGAATACTGAAGCTTTCTTT. It is translated as CASSLGRGGLNTEAFF.

The rearrangement uses TRBV19 and TRBJ2-4; D is uncertain. Germline V gives CDR1 LNHDA, CDR2 SQIVND (reference sequence). This CDR3 has 13 amino acids. V dropped 8 bases and J dropped 3 bases, with 11 bases sitting between them. The CDR3 DNA is TGTGCCAGTTCCGTCCGAGTCAAAAACATTCAGTACTTC. Amino acid sequence: CASSVRVKNIQYF.

The chain combines TRBV4-2 with TRBJ2-7, with TRBD1 matching 8 bases. This CDR3 is built from 15 residues. Germline CDR1 is LGHNA and CDR2 is YNFKEQ. V was clipped by 1 base and J by 0 bases; unmatched bases: 2. In nucleotides, the CDR3 is TGTGCCAGCAGCCAAGGACAGGGGAGCTCCTACGAGCAGTACTTC. It codes for CASSQGQGSSYEQYF.

The genes are TRBV2 and TRBJ2-7; 7 bases align to TRBD1. J lost 2 bases, V lost 6 bases, and 7 bases had no gene match. Germline V CDR1 and CDR2: SNHLY, FYNNEI. This CDR3 comprises 14 residues. The CDR3 nucleotides read TGTGCCAGCAGAAAGACAGGGAGTGCCTACGAGCAGTACTTC. Its protein product is CASRKTGSAYEQYF.

The chain combines TRBV18 with TRBJ2-6; 14 nucleotides line up with TRBD2. Germline CDR1 is KGHSH and CDR2 is LQKENI. The CDR3 is made up of 18 amino acids. V lost 1 base, J lost 5 bases, and 4 bases stayed unmatched. CDR3 coding DNA: TGTGCCAGCTCACCACGGACTAGCGGGGGGTCGAGGGCCAACGTCCTGACTTTC. Residues: CASSPRTSGGSRANVLTF.

This clone was found a few times. This chain links TRBV14 with TRBJ2-3; tentative D call: TRBD2 (5 bases). CDR3 length: 16 amino acids. Germline CDR1 and CDR2: SGHDN and FVKESK. V was cut by 1 base and J by 2 bases, with 13 bases left in between. In DNA form, the CDR3 reads TGTGCCAGCAGCCAAGGATCGGGGTTCCTCACAGATACGCAGTATTTT. It is translated as CASSQGSGFLTDTQYF.

The gene calls are TRBV9 and TRBJ1-1, with D maybe TRBD1 (5 bases). CDR1 is SGDLS, CDR2 YYNGEE, per germline. The CDR3 is 13 residues long. V lost 2 bases, J lost 5 bases, and 10 bases lay in between. CDR3 nucleotide sequence: TGTGCCAGCAGCGTTTCCAGGGATACTGAAGCTTTCTTT. Amino acids: CASSVSRDTEAFF.

V gene TRBV28 combines with J gene TRBJ1-2; 9 positions match TRBD1. V gave up 7 bases and J gave up 6 bases; unmatched junction bases: 9. From germline, CDR1 is MDHEN and CDR2 SYDVKM. The CDR3 length is 14 residues. CDR3 in amino acids: CASNQQGARNGYTF. The DNA for the CDR3 is TGTGCCAGCAACCAACAGGGGGCGCGGAATGGCTACACCTTC.

This sequence joins TRBV18 and TRBJ2-7; TRBD1 matches at 8 bases. From germline, CDR1 is KGHSH and CDR2 LQKENI. V trimming: 4 bases; J trimming: 3 bases; junction bases outside the gene matches: 5. The CDR3 runs 14 residues. The CDR3, as DNA: TGTGCCAGCTCACTCGGACAGGGTCTCTACGAGCAGTACTTC. It encodes CASSLGQGLYEQYF.

This CDR3 reads CASSDSTGSSNEKLFF. CDR3 nucleotide sequence: TGTGCCAGCAGTGACTCGACAGGCAGTTCTAATGAAAAACTGTTTTTT. The gene calls are TRBV6-4 and TRBJ1-4, with a tentative D call TRBD1 (6 bases). Trimming took 0 bases from V and 3 from J, leaving 11 bases between them. The CDR3 sequence is 16 residues long. Germline V gene data show CDR1 as MRHNA and CDR2 as SNTAGT.